This T cell receptor (beta chain) was obtained from a study of blood T cell repertoires in COVID-19 (dated by TCRdb to 2020 to 2022). Background on the whole study: Samples covering the acute and convalescent phases of COVID-19 were provided by collaborators in the United States, Italy and Spain. The repertoires were released in a freely available public database meant as a resource for research on the immune response to SARS-CoV-2. The material from the prospective study consisted of cDNA or gDNA derived from T cells, B-cell-depleted T cells, or PBMCs. Samples came from the ongoing ImmuneRACE study (first 160 participants) plus 1,254 subjects from 6 global collaborators. A de-identified subject ID, COVID-19 status, age in years and sex were almost always included in the sample metadata. The dataset comprised deeply sampled blood TCRbeta repertoires from subjects exposed to, actively infected with, or recovered from COVID-19. Where HLA class I and class II types were available, the types were taken from metadata supplied by the sample provider, not from assay-based typing. Beyond this particular receptor, the publication reports: Clinical and demographic metadata were provided uncurated, with the amount varying by source and participant.

The immunoSEQ Assay, a bias-controlled multiplex PCR, was used to amplify TCRbeta CDR3 regions from genomic DNA. For the original study's pipeline: Nucleated cell counts per sample were estimated from amplification of reference gene primers within the assay. Sequence reads were collapsed and filtered to measure the absolute abundance of every unique TCRbeta CDR3 rearrangement. For each sample, productive Simpson clonality was calculated as the square root of Simpson's diversity index across productive rearrangements. This is the immuneACCESS table as TCRdb keeps it, with only in-frame sequences that have V and J called. A part of the clones is gone; compared with another copy, unresolved V genes explain less than half, and the rest is unexplained. That table supplies the V and J calls and clone size; D and trimming were determined from the DNA. In this sample the table shows about 180,000 clones, around 80% of which occur a single time. Approximately 7% of the sample goes to the ten largest clones.

Worth noting for this clone: Its antigen is currently not known. No qualities accompany the bases; no much larger clone lies one base away.

Whole blood was collected in K2EDTA tubes by collaborating institutions according to the institutions' own protocols. For TCRbeta analysis, collaborators shipped samples in one of three forms: frozen whole blood, isolated PBMCs, or DNA extracted from either of those sample types. The germline V gene gives CDR1 as SGHTA and CDR2 as FQGNSA. Its CDR3 holds 14 amino acids, cysteine through phenylalanine. Just the 42-base CDR3 DNA is kept, in frame starting at base 1. Relative to germline, V is 2 bases shorter and J is 4 bases shorter, with 11 bases between their ends. In this chain, TRBV7-2 is recombined with TRBJ1-2; no D segment can be confidently identified. Sequences were obtained from peripheral blood. The clonotype originates from a man aged 65 to 79 with active or convalescent COVID-19. The DNA sequence is as follows: TGTGCCAGCAGCTTACTTGTGGGGAGCTATGGCTACACCTTC. It translates as CASSLLVGSYGYTF.